This TCR beta chain was recovered during a study of lymphopenia after photon versus proton radiotherapy. The method was immunoSEQ multiplex PCR; TCRdb's version includes in-frame clones alone and lacks a portion of them. In the table there are tens of thousands of clones, 84% of which are singletons. The CDR3 covers 13 residues. V gave up 2 bases and J gave up 6 bases, with 11 bases separating them. Germline V gene data show CDR1 as MNHNS and CDR2 as SASEGT. This chain uses TRBV6-1 with TRBJ2-7, with a tentative D call TRBD1 (6 bases). Sequenced here: peripheral blood, sampled from a patient treated with photon-based radiotherapy. This receptor was obtained from a woman aged 45-59 years with pancreatic cancer. The CDR3 loop reads CASSEQGIGEQYF. CDR3 DNA: TGTGCCAGCAGTGAACAGGGGATTGGCGAGCAGTACTTC.